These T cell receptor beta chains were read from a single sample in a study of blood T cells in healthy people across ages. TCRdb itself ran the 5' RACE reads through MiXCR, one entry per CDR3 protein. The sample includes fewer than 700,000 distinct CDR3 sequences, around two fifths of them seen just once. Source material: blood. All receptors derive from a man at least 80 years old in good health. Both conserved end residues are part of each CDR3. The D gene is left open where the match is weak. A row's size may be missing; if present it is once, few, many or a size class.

CASSATGGVGYTF,TGTGCCAGCAGTGCGACAGGGGGCGTTGGCTACACCTTC,NA,TRBJ1-2,TRBV12-3/TRBV12-4,TRBD1
CAIGGLAIYNEQFF,TGTGCCATAGGGGGACTAGCGATCTACAATGAGCAGTTCTTC,NA,TRBJ2-1,TRBV6-1,TRBD2
CSVESGGSYNEQFF,TGCAGCGTTGAAAGCGGGGGCTCCTACAATGAGCAGTTCTTC,few,TRBJ2-1,TRBV29-1,TRBD2
CSVDQGGRGTDTQYF,TGCAGCGTGGACCAAGGGGGGAGGGGCACAGATACGCAGTATTTT,few,TRBJ2-3,TRBV29-1,NA
CASSLDGGVLSGYTF,TGTGCCAGCAGCTTGGATGGGGGTGTTTTAAGTGGCTACACCTTC,NA,TRBJ1-2,TRBV5-4,NA
CASSQAPRTDTQYF,TGTGCCAGCAGCCAAGCCCCCCGCACAGATACGCAGTATTTT,few,TRBJ2-3,TRBV4-2,NA
CASSISIWGGRAYTGELFF,TGTGCCAGCAGCATTAGCATATGGGGCGGGAGGGCGTACACCGGGGAGCTGTTTTTT,many,TRBJ2-2,TRBV11-2,TRBD2
CASSPAAGVTNIQYF,TGTGCCAGCAGCCCCGCGGCAGGGGTCACAAACATTCAGTACTTC,few,TRBJ2-4,TRBV6-2/TRBV6-3,NA
CASSQAGSGQVLFF,TGTGCCAGCAGCCAAGCAGGATCGGGACAAGTCCTGTTTTTT,few,TRBJ1-4,TRBV14,NA
CASSLFRDYNTGELFF,TGTGCCAGCAGTTTATTCCGGGACTATAACACCGGGGAGCTGTTTTTT,NA,TRBJ2-2,TRBV6-2/TRBV6-3,TRBD2
CSVDGAQGFSDTQYF,TGCAGCGTTGATGGGGCCCAGGGGTTTTCAGATACGCAGTATTTT,NA,TRBJ2-3,TRBV29-1,NA
CASSPVPDNYFNEQYF,TGTGCCAGCAGCCCAGTTCCGGACAATTATTTCAACGAGCAGTACTTC,NA,TRBJ2-7,TRBV3-1,NA
CSARDTSGSSYNEQYF,TGCAGTGCTAGAGATACTAGCGGTAGCTCCTACAATGAGCAGTACTTC,NA,TRBJ2-7,TRBV20-1,TRBD2
CASRPLRLAETQYF,TGTGCCAGCAGACCCTTAAGACTAGCAGAGACCCAGTACTTC,NA,TRBJ2-5,TRBV2,TRBD2
CSARKSGVGSYEQYF,TGCAGTGCTAGGAAATCAGGAGTGGGCTCCTACGAGCAGTACTTC,NA,TRBJ2-7,TRBV20-1,NA
CASSESRQGHGYTF,TGCGCCAGCAGTGAGTCGAGGCAGGGGCATGGCTACACCTTC,NA,TRBJ1-2,TRBV10-1,NA
CASSSSGTGYNQPQHF,TGTGCCAGCAGCTCCTCCGGGACAGGTTACAATCAGCCCCAGCATTTT,few,TRBJ1-5,TRBV7-9,TRBD1
CASSLVGVEETQFF,TGTGCCAGCAGCTTGGTAGGGGTAGAAGAGACCCAGTTCTTC,once,TRBJ2-1,TRBV5-4,NA
CSARDVGQSYEQYF,TGCAGTGCTAGAGATGTGGGACAGTCCTACGAGCAGTACTTC,NA,TRBJ2-7,TRBV20-1,TRBD1
CASSLSGGMDEQYF,TGTGCCAGCAGCTTAAGCGGGGGGATGGACGAGCAGTACTTC,NA,TRBJ2-7,TRBV7-3,TRBD2
CASRLELARGGNTQYF,TGTGCCAGCAGATTAGAACTAGCTAGAGGGGGGAATACGCAGTATTTT,NA,TRBJ2-3,TRBV11-2,NA
CASSQVSSDNEQYF,TGCGCCAGCAGCCAAGTTTCCAGCGACAATGAGCAGTACTTC,NA,TRBJ2-5,TRBV4-3,NA
CAGRQGGTGELFF,TGTGCCGGCAGACAGGGTGGCACCGGGGAGCTGTTTTTT,NA,TRBJ2-2,TRBV28,TRBD1
CASSSGGLTDTQYF,TGTGCCAGCAGCTCCGGAGGGCTCACAGATACGCAGTATTTT,NA,TRBJ2-3,TRBV5-6,NA
CASSRAGAGEAFF,TGTGCCAGCAGCAGAGCTGGGGCAGGTGAAGCTTTCTTT,many,TRBJ1-1,TRBV11-2,NA
CAWTSGRGTGELFF,TGTGCCTGGACTAGCGGGAGAGGCACCGGGGAGCTGTTTTTT,NA,TRBJ2-2,TRBV30,TRBD2
CASSAGASGANEQYF,TGCGCCAGCAGCGCAGGGGCTAGCGGAGCCAATGAGCAGTACTTC,NA,TRBJ2-5,TRBV9,NA
CASSPGLAGGQFVYEQYF,TGTGCCAGCAGCCCGGGACTAGCGGGGGGCCAATTCGTCTACGAGCAGTACTTC,NA,TRBJ2-7,TRBV14,TRBD2
CATSRRTGRDEKLFF,TGTGCCACCAGCAGGAGGACAGGGAGGGATGAAAAACTGTTTTTT,NA,TRBJ1-4,TRBV15,TRBD1
CASSPRTGTGNNEQYF,TGTGCCAGCAGCCCCCGGACCGGGACAGGGAACAATGAGCAGTACTTC,once,TRBJ2-7,TRBV7-3,TRBD1
CASSLRQGGPGEQFF,TGCGCCAGCAGCTTGCGCCAGGGAGGCCCCGGAGAGCAGTTCTTC,NA,TRBJ2-1,TRBV5-1,NA
CAWSGTANQPQHF,TGTGCCTGGAGTGGGACGGCGAATCAGCCCCAGCATTTT,few,TRBJ1-5,TRBV30,NA
CAGSRSGGRSTDTQYF,TGTGCCGGCTCACGTAGCGGGGGGAGAAGCACAGATACGCAGTATTTT,NA,TRBJ2-3,TRBV6-6,TRBD2
CASSAYPSRETQYF,TGTGCCAGCAGTGCCTACCCGAGCAGAGAGACCCAGTACTTC,few,TRBJ2-5,TRBV25-1,NA
CAWTGEWGEQYF,TGTGCCTGGACTGGAGAGTGGGGCGAGCAGTACTTC,few,TRBJ2-7,TRBV30,NA
CASSTHTSDIQYF,TGTGCCAGCAGCACTCACACGTCGGACATTCAGTACTTC,NA,TRBJ2-4,TRBV7-8,NA
CASSDSRVLAGINEQYF,TGTGCCAGCAGTGATTCTAGGGTACTAGCGGGGATCAATGAGCAGTACTTC,NA,TRBJ2-7,TRBV25-1,TRBD2
CSAKTGRLGQETQYF,TGCAGTGCGAAGACAGGGAGGTTGGGGCAAGAGACCCAGTACTTC,NA,TRBJ2-5,TRBV20-1,NA
CASSLGPAGRIYEQYF,TGTGCCAGCAGCTTAGGTCCAGCGGGAAGGATCTACGAGCAGTACTTC,many,TRBJ2-7,TRBV7-2,TRBD2
CASTSAGPGELFF,TGTGCCAGCACTTCGGCGGGGCCCGGGGAGCTGTTTTTT,few,TRBJ2-2,TRBV6-2/TRBV6-3,NA
CATSSFPNPGLANNEQFF,TGTGCCACCAGTTCCTTCCCGAACCCGGGACTAGCGAACAATGAGCAGTTCTTC,NA,TRBJ2-1,TRBV24-1,TRBD2
CASSKALQSDRPGHYGYTF,TGTGCCAGCAGCAAAGCCCTACAATCGGACAGGCCGGGCCACTATGGCTACACCTTC,few,TRBJ1-2,TRBV21-1,NA
CAQRAGSSYEQYF,TGTGCCCAACGGGCGGGATCGTCCTACGAGCAGTACTTC,few,TRBJ2-7,TRBV12-3/TRBV12-4,NA
CASSVGQDNSYEQYF,TGTGCCAGCAGCGTCGGACAGGATAATTCCTACGAGCAGTACTTC,few,TRBJ2-7,TRBV9,TRBD1
CTSSGDRGDTEAFF,TGTACCAGCAGCGGGGACAGGGGAGACACTGAAGCTTTCTTT,once,TRBJ1-1,TRBV5-6,TRBD1
CASSQDRGRSYNEQVF,TGCGCCAGCAGCCAAGATCGCGGCAGGTCCTACAATGAGCAGGTCTTC,NA,TRBJ2-1,TRBV4-1,NA
CSFDAGASSYEQYF,TGCAGCTTTGACGCAGGGGCTAGCTCCTACGAGCAGTACTTC,few,TRBJ2-7,TRBV29-1,NA